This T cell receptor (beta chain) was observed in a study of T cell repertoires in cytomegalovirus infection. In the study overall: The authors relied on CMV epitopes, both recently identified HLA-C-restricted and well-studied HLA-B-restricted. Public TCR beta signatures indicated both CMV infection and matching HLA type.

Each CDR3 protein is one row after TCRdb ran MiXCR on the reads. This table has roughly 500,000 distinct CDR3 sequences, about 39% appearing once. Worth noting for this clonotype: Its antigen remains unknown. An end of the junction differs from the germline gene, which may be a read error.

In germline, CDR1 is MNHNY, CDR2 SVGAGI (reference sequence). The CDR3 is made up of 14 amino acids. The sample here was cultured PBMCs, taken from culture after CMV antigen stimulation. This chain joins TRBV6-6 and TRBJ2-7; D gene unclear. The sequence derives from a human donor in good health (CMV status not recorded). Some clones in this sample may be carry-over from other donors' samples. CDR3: CASSSLSSEAERYF. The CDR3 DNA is TGTGCCAGCAGTTCCCTCTCCAGCGAGGCCGAGCGGTACTTC.